The 14 T cell receptor beta chains below come from one sample, sequenced in a study of T cell clonotyping in hematopoietic cell transplantation. Sequencing was performed with immunoSEQ multiplex PCR; in TCRdb, only in-frame clones are kept and a portion is missing. The sample includes 12,000 to 15,000 clones, around 84% of them seen just once. Sequenced material: PBMCs, taken 100 days after allogeneic stem cell transplant. These receptors came from a male patient in his fifties or sixties who had an allogeneic stem cell transplant from an unrelated donor, so T cells may come from the graft donor. Some clones in this sample may be carry-over from other donors' samples.

This chain uses TRBV7-9 with TRBJ2-2; no clear D gene. Trimming took off 4 bases at V and 5 bases at J, with 11 bases between the two ends. CDR1 and CDR2 from the germline V gene are SEHNR and FQNEAQ (reference sequence). The CDR3 is 14 amino acids. CDR3 DNA sequence: TGTGCCAGCAGCTCCCTAAGGCGAACCGGGGAGCTGTTTTTT. Translation gives CASSSLRRTGELFF.

The chain has TRBV5-1 and TRBJ2-5; 8 bases map to TRBD2. Germline V CDR1 and CDR2: SGHRS, YFSETQ. The CDR3 spans 15 residues. Trimming at V came to 0 bases and at J to 2 bases, leaving 3 bases not matched to a gene. The chain's CDR3 is CASSLDVAGQETQYF. CDR3 sequence (DNA): TGCGCCAGCAGCTTGGACGTAGCGGGACAAGAGACCCAGTACTTC.

In DNA form, the CDR3 reads TGTGCCAGTGAAAAGGGGCGGACTGAAGCTTTCTTT. Translation: CASEKGRTEAFF. The gene calls are TRBV2 and TRBJ1-1, with D possibly matching TRBD1 (5 bases). With 9 bases removed from V and 5 bases from J, the gap between germline ends came to 13 bases. Germline CDR1 is SNHLY and CDR2 is FYNNEI. The CDR3 has 12 amino acids.

The chain combines TRBV23-1 with TRBJ2-7; weak D call: TRBD1 (5 bases). TRBV23-1 is placed among ORFs of uncertain function. The germline V and J ends were trimmed by 1 base and 3 bases, with 13 bases remaining between them. This CDR3 region has 15 residues. The DNA for the CDR3 is TGCGCCAGCAGTCAATGGGCAGGGATCTACTACGAGCAGTACTTC. Translation: CASSQWAGIYYEQYF.

The gene calls are TRBV30 and TRBJ2-7, with D perhaps given as TRBD1 or TRBD2 (5 bases each). V was cut by 2 bases and J by 1 base, with 12 bases left in between. The germline CDR1 and CDR2 sequences are GTSNPN and SVGIG (reference sequence). CDR3 length: 14 amino acids. In DNA form, the CDR3 reads TGTGCCTGGAGTAGAGGGACGCCTTCCTACGAGCAGTACTTC. This sequence encodes CAWSRGTPSYEQYF.

This clone was detected only once. The rearrangement links TRBV11-2 to TRBJ1-1, with D perhaps TRBD1 (5 bases). The germline CDR1 and CDR2 sequences are SGHAT and FQNNGV. V lost 1 base and J lost 0, with 12 bases in between. This CDR3 spans 16 amino acids. This CDR3 is CASSLVPGPMNTEAFF. The CDR3, as DNA: TGTGCCAGCAGCTTAGTTCCAGGGCCGATGAACACTGAAGCTTTCTTT.

The V and J genes are TRBV21-1 and TRBJ2-7; the table's D call of TRBD1 was not tested on the DNA. TRBV21-1 is noted as a pseudogene. The CDR3 totals 19 residues. The chain's CDR3 is CASSPHARDRVRGPYEQYF. The CDR3 DNA follows: TGTGCCAGCAGCCCTCATGCTAGGGACAGGGTTCGGGGACCCTACGAGCAGTACTTC.

The chain combines TRBV19 with TRBJ1-5, with 10 bases matching TRBD1. Germline values: CDR1 LNHDA, CDR2 SQIVND (reference sequence). This CDR3 contains 17 residues. V was pared by 3 bases and J by 2 bases, with 7 bases of the junction left unmatched. As DNA, the CDR3 is TGTGCCAGTAGTATTGGGGTCGGGACAGGGGGCAATCAGCCCCAGCATTTT. Translated: CASSIGVGTGGNQPQHF.

This clone was counted a few times. The rearrangement joins TRBV28 to TRBJ2-3, with TRBD2 identical over 12 bases. This CDR3 region has 21 residues. Germline lookup yields CDR1 MDHEN and CDR2 SYDVKM. J lost 5 bases, V lost 3 bases, and 21 bases had no gene match. The CDR3 DNA sequence: TGTGCCAGCAGTTTTTCTTCGACAGGGCGTCTAGCGGGAGGGGCCAAAGATACGCAGTATTTT. Residues: CASSFSSTGRLAGGAKDTQYF.

J is TRBJ1-4 and V is TRBV9; no clear D gene. The ends were cut back, 4 bases at V and 7 bases at J, with 20 bases in the middle. From germline, CDR1 is SGDLS and CDR2 YYNGEE. The CDR3 sequence is 16 residues long. The CDR3 bases are TGTGCCAGCAGCCCCTCTGGCAGCCAGATTGGTGAAAAACTGTTTTTT. Protein product: CASSPSGSQIGEKLFF.

The chain couples TRBV27 to TRBJ2-1; no reliable D call. Germline CDR1 MNHEY, CDR2 SMNVEV (reference sequence). Trimming cost V 0 bases and J 8 bases, with 20 bases left between them. CDR3 length: 17 residues. The CDR3 loop reads CASSLSRSRSLGDEQFF. The CDR3 DNA is TGTGCCAGCAGTTTATCAAGGAGCCGGAGTCTTGGCGATGAGCAGTTCTTC.

The rearrangement uses TRBV14 and TRBJ2-7, with a possible D match to TRBD1 (6 bases). The CDR3 is 15 amino acids. The germline CDR1 and CDR2 sequences are SGHDN and FVKESK. V was clipped by 0 bases and J by 4 bases, with 13 bases between them. The CDR3 DNA sequence: TGTGCCAGCAGCCAAGAAGACCAGGGGTATTACGAGCAGTACTTC. Amino acids: CASSQEDQGYYEQYF.

This chain uses TRBV7-9 with TRBJ1-4, with D tentatively TRBD1 (6 bases). This CDR3 is built from 16 residues. CDR1 and CDR2 (germline): SEHNR, FQNEAQ (reference sequence). Between the trimmed V and J ends, which lost 1 base and 4 bases, there was a span of 13 bases. CDR3 nucleotide sequence: TGTGCCAGCAGCTTAGTTACAGGGCGACTTAATGAAAAACTGTTTTTT. As protein: CASSLVTGRLNEKLFF. The full variable domain, completed using reference TRBV7-9 and TRBJ1-4, is DTGVSQNPRHKITKRGQNVTFRCDPISEHNRLYWYRQTLGQGPEFLTYFQNEAQLEKSRLLSDRFSAERPKGSFSTLEIQRTEQGDSAMYLCASSLVTGRLNEKLFFGSGTQLSVL.

The chain is built from TRBV5-5 and TRBJ1-2, with a tentative D call TRBD1 (6 bases). Trimming took off 0 bases at V and 8 bases at J, with 17 bases between the two ends. Germline loops: CDR1 SGHKS, CDR2 YYEKEE (reference sequence). The CDR3 spans 15 residues. CDR3: CASSLESGEGMGYTF. The CDR3 nucleotides read TGTGCCAGCAGCTTGGAATCAGGGGAAGGTATGGGCTACACCTTC. Drawing the rest from reference TRBV5-5 and TRBJ1-2, the complete variable domain is DAGVTQSPTHLIKTRGQQVTLRCSPISGHKSVSWYQQVLGQGPQFIFQYYEKEERGRGNFPDRFSARQFPNYSSELNVNALLLGDSALYLCASSLESGEGMGYTFGSGTRLTVV.